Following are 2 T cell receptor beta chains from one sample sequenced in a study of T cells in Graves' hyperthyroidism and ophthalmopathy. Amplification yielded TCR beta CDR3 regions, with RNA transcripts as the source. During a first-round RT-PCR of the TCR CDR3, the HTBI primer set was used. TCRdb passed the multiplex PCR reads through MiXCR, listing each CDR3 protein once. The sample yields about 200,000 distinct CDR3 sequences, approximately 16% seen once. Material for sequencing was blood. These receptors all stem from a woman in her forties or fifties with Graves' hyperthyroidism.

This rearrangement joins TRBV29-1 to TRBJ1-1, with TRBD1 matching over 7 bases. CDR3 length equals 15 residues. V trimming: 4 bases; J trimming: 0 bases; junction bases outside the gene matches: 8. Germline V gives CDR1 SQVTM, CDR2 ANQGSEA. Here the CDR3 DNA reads TGCAGCGTTGTTTCGGAGGGGGCTGTGAACACTGAAGCTTTCTTT. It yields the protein CSVVSEGAVNTEAFF.

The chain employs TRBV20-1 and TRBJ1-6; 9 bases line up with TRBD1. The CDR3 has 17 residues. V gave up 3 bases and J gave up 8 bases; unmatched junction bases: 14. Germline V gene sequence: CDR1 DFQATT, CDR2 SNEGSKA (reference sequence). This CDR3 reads CSASRYGQGSRDSPLHF. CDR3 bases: TGCAGTGCTAGTCGTTACGGACAGGGGTCACGGGATTCACCCCTCCACTTT.